A single sample gave rise to the 30 T cell receptor beta chains below, sequenced in a study of cytomegalovirus exposure and HLA in healthy donors. Primers included in the PCR were 60 Vbeta and 13 Jbeta primers. Measured with immunoSEQ multiplex PCR; TCRdb has only the in-frame clones, and not every one. The repertoire holds roughly 240,000 clones, with more than 75% as singletons. Sequences were obtained from PBMCs. These receptors all stem from a girl aged 2 to 9 in good health and CMV-seronegative.

The chain carries TRBV11-1 and TRBJ1-2, with unresolved D. This CDR3 is built from 12 residues. V was clipped by 3 bases and J by 6 bases, with 8 bases between them. Germline V gene lookup returns CDR1 SGHAT and CDR2 FQDESV (reference sequence). CDR3 sequence: CASSFYGDGYTF. In DNA form, the CDR3 reads TGTGCCAGCAGCTTCTACGGGGATGGCTACACCTTC.

The chain is built from TRBV19 and TRBJ2-3, with 13 nucleotides matching TRBD2. V shed 7 bases, J shed 5 bases, and the junction held 6 bases outside the gene matches. The CDR3 spans 15 residues. Germline CDR1 LNHDA, CDR2 SQIVND (reference sequence). The CDR3 DNA sequence: TGTGCCAGTAAAACTAGCGGGGGGGCGGTAGATACGCAGTATTTT. It yields the protein CASKTSGGAVDTQYF.

V usage is TRBV5-1 and J usage is TRBJ2-7, with 7 positions matching TRBD1. The CDR3 has 15 residues. V shed 0 bases and J 7 bases; nucleotides not matched to a gene: 10. Germline V gene lookup returns CDR1 SGHRS and CDR2 YFSETQ. CDR3 residues: CASSLGQGVFGEQYF. Here the CDR3 DNA reads TGCGCCAGCAGCTTGGGGCAGGGGGTGTTCGGGGAGCAGTACTTC.

V is TRBV11-2 and J is TRBJ1-1; D is undetermined. V was cut by 5 bases and J by 0 bases, with 13 bases left in between. This CDR3 comprises 15 residues. The germline gives CDR1 SGHAT, CDR2 FQNNGV. CDR3 bases: TGTGCCAGCAGCCCTCAAGGTAGCATGAACACTGAAGCTTTCTTT. Amino acids: CASSPQGSMNTEAFF.

The chain combines TRBV27 with TRBJ1-2, with 7 positions matching TRBD1. The CDR3 is 14 residues long. CDR1 is MNHEY, CDR2 SMNVEV, per germline (reference sequence). V shed 8 bases and J 4 bases; nucleotides not matched to a gene: 10. The chain's CDR3 is CASGSRGRPYGYTF. For the CDR3, the DNA is TGTGCCAGCGGTTCAAGGGGGCGGCCCTATGGCTACACCTTC.

The V call is TRBV2, the J call TRBJ2-1; TRBD2 matches 7 bases. CDR3 length equals 15 residues. CDR1 is SNHLY, CDR2 FYNNEI, per germline. With V trimmed by 6 bases and J by 2 bases, 7 bases remained unmatched. The CDR3 spells CASSPTGTTYNEQFF. DNA for the CDR3: TGTGCCAGCAGCCCCACCGGGACTACCTACAATGAGCAGTTCTTC.

The rearrangement links TRBV29-1 to TRBJ1-4, with 8 nucleotides matching TRBD1. Losses at the gene ends were 7 bases for V and 8 bases for J; bases not matched to a gene: 6. The CDR3 is 12 residues long. CDR1 is SQVTM, CDR2 ANQGSEA, per germline. As DNA, the CDR3 is TGCAGCGGCGGACAGGGTTCGGAAAAACTGTTTTTT. As protein: CSGGQGSEKLFF. Full variable domain (rest looked up from reference TRBV29-1 and TRBJ1-4): SAVISQKPSRDICQRGTSLTIQCQVDSQVTMMFWYRQQPGQSLTLIATANQGSEATYESGFVIDKFPISRPNLTFSTLTVSNMSPEDSSIYLCSGGQGSEKLFFGSGTQLSVL.

V is TRBV27 and J is TRBJ1-2; 8 bases align to TRBD1. The CDR3 is 15 residues long. J was trimmed by 5 bases and V by 6 bases; bases with no gene match: 11. Germline CDR1 is MNHEY and CDR2 is SMNVEV (reference sequence). As DNA, the CDR3 is TGTGCCAGCAGGAGGCAGGGGGCGGTTGCTTATGGCTACACCTTC. Protein product: CASRRQGAVAYGYTF.

This sequence joins TRBV5-1 and TRBJ1-5; TRBD1 aligns across 10 bases. CDR3 length: 15 residues. V trimming: 0 bases; J trimming: 7 bases; junction bases outside the gene matches: 4. Germline assignment: CDR1 SGHRS and CDR2 YFSETQ. The CDR3 loop reads CASSLAGTGEQPQHF. CDR3 nucleotides: TGCGCCAGCAGCTTGGCGGGGACAGGGGAGCAGCCCCAGCATTTT.

The table lists this clone with a count of one. The V call is TRBV4-2, the J call TRBJ2-2; the match to TRBD2 covers 9 bases. The CDR3 runs 16 residues. Looked up from germline, CDR1 is LGHNA and CDR2 is YNFKEQ. V gave up 1 base and J gave up 4 bases; unmatched junction bases: 4. The CDR3 DNA follows: TGTGCCAGCAGCCAAGCGGGCGGGAGGGGCACCGGGGAGCTGTTTTTT. It yields the protein CASSQAGGRGTGELFF.

This chain uses TRBV4-1 with TRBJ2-3, with TRBD2 matching 9 bases. With 1 base clipped from V and 5 bases from J, the junction kept 7 bases outside the gene matches. The CDR3 is 16 amino acids. Germline V CDR1 and CDR2: MGHRA, YSYEKL. The CDR3: CASSQGSGGGGDTQYF. The CDR3 region has the DNA TGCGCCAGCAGCCAAGGGTCGGGCGGGGGGGGAGATACGCAGTATTTT.

The chain is built from TRBV30 and TRBJ2-3; a possible D gene is TRBD2 (6 bases). The CDR3 sequence is 13 residues long. Looked up from germline, CDR1 is GTSNPN and CDR2 is SVGIG (reference sequence). The V gene lost 2 bases and the J gene lost 5 bases, with 11 bases spanning the gap. CDR3 nucleotides: TGTGCCTGGAGTACGGGGGTGGAAGATACGCAGTATTTT. This codes for CAWSTGVEDTQYF.

The chain links TRBV7-3 to TRBJ2-1; 9 nucleotides match TRBD2. CDR3 length equals 14 residues. Trimming at V came to 5 bases and at J to 3 bases, leaving 2 bases not matched to a gene. Germline CDR1 SGHTA, CDR2 FQGTGA. For the CDR3, the DNA is TGTGCCAGCAGCCAGACTAGCGGCTACAATGAGCAGTTCTTC. Amino acids: CASSQTSGYNEQFF.

The chain couples TRBV5-4 to TRBJ2-3; a weak D match, TRBD2 (5 bases). V was clipped by 1 base and J by 11 bases, with 14 bases between them. CDR1 is SGHNT, CDR2 YYREEE, per germline (reference sequence). The CDR3 loop spans 13 amino acids. The CDR3 coding sequence is TGTGCCAGCAGCTTGCTTCACGGGGTGGTGCAGTATTTT. Translation: CASSLLHGVVQYF.

V gene TRBV6-1 combines with J gene TRBJ2-7, with 7 bases identical to TRBD1. CDR1 and CDR2 (germline): MNHNS, SASEGT. V was clipped by 3 bases and J by 2 bases; unmatched bases: 7. The CDR3 has 15 amino acids. CDR3 DNA: TGTGCCAGCAGTGATAGGGGGCCAAGGGCCTACGAGCAGTACTTC. Its protein product is CASSDRGPRAYEQYF.

This clone was detected once. J is TRBJ2-5 and V is TRBV19; TRBD2 matches 11 bases. There are 16 residues in the CDR3. V shed 7 bases, J shed 4 bases, and the junction held 11 bases outside the gene matches. Per germline, CDR1 LNHDA and CDR2 SQIVND (reference sequence). CDR3 DNA: TGTGCCAGTATGGGCCTCATAGCGGGGGGGGCAGAGACCCAGTACTTC. This encodes CASMGLIAGGAETQYF.

The chain combines TRBV27 with TRBJ1-2; 8 bases align to TRBD1. V trimming: 2 bases; J trimming: 5 bases; junction bases outside the gene matches: 16. The CDR3 has 18 residues. Germline V lookup: CDR1 MNHEY, CDR2 SMNVEV (reference sequence). The CDR3 region has the DNA TGTGCCAGCAGTTTAAGCGGACAGGGTGTCCCCAACTCTTATGGCTACACCTTC. Amino acid sequence: CASSLSGQGVPNSYGYTF.

V usage is TRBV5-6 and J usage is TRBJ2-7; 10 bases map to TRBD2. From germline, CDR1 is SGHDT and CDR2 YYEEEE. V lost 0 bases and J lost 1; bases outside the gene matches: 10. CDR3 size: 18 residues. The CDR3 nucleotides are TGTGCCAGCAGCTTGGGGACTATAAGGACTAGCGGTTCCTACGAGCAGTACTTC. Amino acids: CASSLGTIRTSGSYEQYF.

The gene calls are TRBV7-9 and TRBJ2-7; D is possibly TRBD1 (6 bases). Between the trimmed V and J ends, which lost 5 bases and 0 bases, there was a span of 14 bases. The CDR3 has 15 amino acids. Germline lookup yields CDR1 SEHNR and CDR2 FQNEAQ (reference sequence). CDR3 in DNA: TGTGCCAGCAGCCCCACAGGGCCCCGCTCCTACGAGCAGTACTTC. This gives the protein CASSPTGPRSYEQYF.

The chain has TRBV5-1 and TRBJ2-1; TRBD2 matches at 7 bases. The CDR3 extends over 14 amino acids. Germline V gives CDR1 SGHRS, CDR2 YFSETQ. The V gene end was trimmed by 4 bases and the J gene end by 3 bases; junction bases not matched to a gene: 4. CDR3 residues: CASSASGGYNEQFF. CDR3 coding DNA: TGCGCCAGCAGCGCCTCGGGGGGCTACAATGAGCAGTTCTTC.

The chain has TRBV14 and TRBJ2-7, with 8 bases lining up with TRBD2. Germline V lookup: CDR1 SGHDN, CDR2 FVKESK. The CDR3 sequence is 20 residues long. The junction had 25 bases not matched to a gene; V was cut back by 3 bases and J by 6 bases. Here the CDR3 reads CASSHPPLAREALLFGEQYF. The CDR3 region has the DNA TGTGCCAGCAGCCATCCCCCATTGGCGCGGGAGGCCCTTCTTTTTGGCGAGCAGTACTTC.

As DNA, the CDR3 is TGTGCCAGCAGCCAATACGGACAGGGACCCACCTACGAGCAGTACTTC. It codes for CASSQYGQGPTYEQYF. The chain recombines TRBV4-2 with TRBJ2-5, with TRBD1 matching over 8 bases. The DNA end lines up better with TRBJ2-7; the J call may be wrong. CDR3 length: 16 amino acids. CDR1 is LGHNA, CDR2 YNFKEQ, per germline.

The chain recombines TRBV7-8 with TRBJ1-5; D ambiguous. The CDR3 is 13 amino acids. V lost 1 base and J 5 bases, leaving 6 bases between the germline ends. Germline CDR1 SGHVS, CDR2 FQNEAQ. The CDR3 nucleotides read TGTGCCAGCAGCTTAGTGGAGGATCAGCCCCAGCATTTT. Translating it yields CASSLVEDQPQHF. The full variable domain, rest sourced from reference TRBV7-8 and TRBJ1-5, is GAGVSQSPRYKVAKRGQDVALRCDPISGHVSLFWYQQALGQGPEFLTYFQNEAQLDKSGLPSDRFFAERPEGSVSTLKIQRTQQEDSAVYLCASSLVEDQPQHFGDGTRLSIL.

This clone occurred once. For the CDR3, the DNA is TGTGCCAGCAGTGTTGCGAAGAACACTGAAGCTTTCTTT. Protein product: CASSVAKNTEAFF. The chain couples TRBV6-4 to TRBJ1-1; D is uncertain. Trimming stripped 4 bases from V and 1 base from J, with 7 bases between. Germline CDR1 and CDR2: MRHNA and SNTAGT. The CDR3 has 13 residues.

The sample holds one count of this clone. V is TRBV5-1 and J is TRBJ1-4; D gene unclear. Trimming left V 7 bases short and J 3 bases short, with 22 bases between. The CDR3 runs to 17 residues. Germline lookup yields CDR1 SGHRS and CDR2 YFSETQ. Written as DNA, the CDR3 is TGCGCCAGCCGATCTAGCGGGAGTTTTTCGGCTAATGAAAAACTGTTTTTT. As protein: CASRSSGSFSANEKLFF.

The chain recombines TRBV14 with TRBJ1-1; TRBD1 agrees at 7 bases. Per the germline V gene, CDR1 is SGHDN and CDR2 is FVKESK. This CDR3 comprises 14 residues. V dropped 4 bases and J dropped 4; count of bases not matched to a gene: 6. This chain's CDR3 is CASSLRQGVTEAFF. In DNA form, the CDR3 reads TGTGCCAGCAGCCTACGACAGGGAGTCACTGAAGCTTTCTTT.

The chain has TRBV18 and TRBJ2-3, with D possibly TRBD1 on 5 matching bases. CDR1 and CDR2 from the germline V gene are KGHSH and LQKENI. The CDR3 is made up of 16 amino acids. Trimming removed 0 bases at V and 0 bases at J, with 10 bases between. CDR3 sequence (DNA): TGTGCCAGCTCACCACCAGGCAGGGCAAGCACAGATACGCAGTATTTT. Its translation: CASSPPGRASTDTQYF. Looking up the rest from reference TRBV18 and TRBJ2-3 gives the full variable domain: NAGVMQNPRHLVRRRGQEARLRCSPMKGHSHVYWYRQLPEEGLKFMVYLQKENIIDESGMPKERFSAEFPKEGPSILRIQQVVRGDSAAYFCASSPPGRASTDTQYFGPGTRLTVL.

This sequence joins TRBV25-1 and TRBJ2-1; 11 nucleotides align to TRBD1. V shed 0 bases and J 6 bases; nucleotides not matched to a gene: 7. The CDR3 sequence is 17 residues long. Germline assignment: CDR1 MGHDK and CDR2 SYGVNS. CDR3 sequence reads: CASSEYWGQGGFNEQFF. The CDR3 DNA reads TGTGCCAGCAGTGAATATTGGGGACAGGGGGGGTTCAATGAGCAGTTCTTC. The whole variable domain, remainder taken from reference TRBV25-1 and TRBJ2-1, is EADIYQTPRYLVIGTGKKITLECSQTMGHDKMYWYQQDPGMELHLIHYSYGVNSTEKGDLSSESTVSRIRTEHFPLTLESARPSHTSQYLCASSEYWGQGGFNEQFFGPGTRLTVL.

The chain uses TRBV19 and TRBJ1-2; 7 bases align to TRBD1. Germline CDR1 LNHDA, CDR2 SQIVND (reference sequence). Trimming cost V 1 base and J 4 bases; bases outside gene matches: 9. CDR3 length: 16 residues. CDR3 DNA: TGTGCCAGTAGTATAGTCCTCTCGGGACAGCCCTATGGCTACACCTTC. Its translation: CASSIVLSGQPYGYTF.

The rearrangement uses TRBV10-3 and TRBJ1-1; 8 nucleotides agree with TRBD1. CDR3 size: 14 residues. CDR1 and CDR2 from the germline V gene are ENHRY and SYGVKD. The V and J ends lost 7 bases and 7 bases, in that order; junction bases with no gene match: 11. The CDR3 DNA reads as TGTGCCATCATCGGGGGACAGGCCCCGGGTGAAGCTTTCTTT. Translation: CAIIGGQAPGEAFF.